The 5 T cell receptor beta chains listed next were all sequenced from one sample in a study of T cell changes during pregnancy in multiple sclerosis. Measured with immunoSEQ multiplex PCR; TCRdb has only the in-frame clones, and not every one. The table shows about 40,000 clones, with 88% occurring only once. Material: CD4+ T cells from peripheral blood mononuclear cells, obtained before pregnancy. The receptors stem from a female donor with multiple sclerosis, enrolled in a pregnancy study.

The chain joins TRBV6-1 to TRBJ2-2; D is uncertain. The germline V gene has CDR1 MNHNS and CDR2 SASEGT. Between the trimmed V and J ends, which lost 2 bases and 1 base, there was a span of 5 bases. The CDR3 is 14 residues long. The CDR3 nucleotides are TGTGCCAGCAGTGAATACGGGAACACCGGGGAGCTGTTTTTT. Amino acids: CASSEYGNTGELFF.

The chain employs TRBV4-2 and TRBJ2-1; 7 bases are a match to TRBD1. The CDR3 extends over 13 amino acids. Germline-derived CDR1 and CDR2 are LGHNA and YNFKEQ. V was pared by 4 bases and J by 9 bases, with 6 bases of the junction left unmatched. The CDR3 loop reads CASSRDRAGEQFF. CDR3 DNA sequence: TGTGCCAGCAGCCGAGACAGGGCTGGTGAGCAGTTCTTC.

The CDR3 DNA follows: TGTGCCAGCAGTTGGGACAGGGGTACAGGCTACACCTTC. Its protein product is CASSWDRGTGYTF. The V call is TRBV7-3, the J call TRBJ1-2; 10 nucleotides agree with TRBD1. V lost 6 bases, J lost 8 bases, and 6 bases stayed unmatched. CDR1 SGHTA and CDR2 FQGTGA come from the germline V gene. This CDR3 spans 13 amino acids.

The chain uses TRBV5-6 and TRBJ2-3; 10 bases are a match to TRBD1. Trimming took 4 bases from V and 4 from J; bases not matched to a gene: 6. There are 15 residues in the CDR3. Per germline, CDR1 SGHDT and CDR2 YYEEEE. Here the CDR3 reads CASSRDRGLSDTQYF. CDR3 DNA: TGTGCCAGCAGCCGGGACAGGGGTTTATCAGATACGCAGTATTTT.

The chain employs TRBV13 and TRBJ1-2; D gene unclear. The CDR3 is 17 amino acids. Germline V gene sequence: CDR1 PRHDT, CDR2 FYEKMQ (reference sequence). Trimming removed 0 bases at V and 7 bases at J, with 21 bases between. CDR3 nucleotides: TGTGCCAGCAGCTTAGGCCTAACGACGAGACCGGGTACTGGCTACACCTTC. Its translation: CASSLGLTTRPGTGYTF.